The TCR beta chain under discussion was sequenced for a study of blood T cell repertoires in COVID-19. Study-level information: Spain, Italy and the United States supplied samples that represented acute and convalescent COVID-19. In each case, the material was cDNA or gDNA derived from T cells, B-cell-depleted T cells, or PBMCs.

Per the original methods: Nucleated cell counts were estimated from reference gene primer amplification. Here immunoSEQ multiplex PCR was the method, and the copy in TCRdb shows in-frame clones only, minus some. V and J calls and clone size are given by that table; D and trimming were obtained from the DNA. The sample consists of about 140,000 clones, approximately 80% of them appearing once. Sequencing was done on a sample of peripheral blood. The clonotype was recovered from a woman aged 80 or over with active or convalescent COVID-19.

The CDR3 sequence is CASSSRTGFTVPQHF. In DNA form, the CDR3 reads TGTGCCAGCAGTTCCCGGACAGGATTTACTGTGCCCCAGCATTTT. The chain is built from TRBV28 and TRBJ1-5; 7 bases line up with TRBD1. CDR1 MDHEN and CDR2 SYDVKM come from the germline V gene. The trim removed 4 bases at V and 9 bases at J, leaving 12 bases unmatched. This CDR3 comprises 15 residues. Drawing the rest from reference TRBV28 and TRBJ1-5, the complete variable domain is DVKVTQSSRYLVKRTGEKVFLECVQDMDHENMFWYRQDPGLGLRLIYFSYDVKMKEKGDIPEGYSVSREKKERFSLILESASTNQTSMYLCASSSRTGFTVPQHFGDGTRLSIL.